This T cell receptor beta chain was sequenced for a study of blood T cell repertoires in COVID-19. Across the study: COVID-19 samples, acute and convalescent, were from the United States, Italy and Spain. T cells, B-cell-depleted T cells, or PBMCs provided the cDNA or gDNA that served as material.

Per the study methods: By means of reference gene primer amplification, nucleated cell counts were estimated. Clones were sequenced by immunoSEQ multiplex PCR, and TCRdb holds only the in-frame ones, with some missing. From that table come the V and J calls and clone size; the DNA was used to work out D and trimming. The top ten clones hold more than 7.5% of a sample with approximately 160,000 clones, more than 75% of them seen once. Seattle enrolled patients during active infection and tracked them longitudinally. This TCR derives from a woman aged 60 to 75 with COVID-19, enrolled during active disease. The sample taken for sequencing was peripheral blood.

The CDR3 is CASSSDRGITEAFF. For the CDR3, the DNA is TGTGCCAGCAGCTCGGACAGGGGGATTACTGAAGCTTTCTTT. The chain employs TRBV7-2 and TRBJ1-1, with 10 bases identical to TRBD1. Germline trimming cut 4 bases from V and 5 bases from J; bases unmatched to any gene: 4. The CDR3 is 14 residues long. Germline V gene data show CDR1 as SGHTA and CDR2 as FQGNSA.